Shown below are 12 T cell receptor beta chains from a single sample sequenced in a study of blood T cell repertoires in COVID-19. The table came from immunoSEQ multiplex PCR; TCRdb's copy has only in-frame clones and leaves some out. The sample holds about 200,000 clones, about four fifths seen once. The sequenced sample consisted of PBMCs or T cells enriched from blood (not recorded which). The receptors originated from a man aged 40-50 years who had recovered from COVID-19.

The chain combines TRBV13 with TRBJ1-5, with D maybe TRBD1 (6 bases). Germline CDR1 reads PRHDT; CDR2 reads FYEKMQ (reference sequence). This CDR3 contains 14 residues. V lost 0 bases to trimming and J lost 7 bases, with 10 bases between them. CDR3: CASSLGRGSQPQHF. In DNA form, the CDR3 reads TGTGCCAGCAGCTTAGGCAGGGGTAGCCAGCCCCAGCATTTT.

The genes are TRBV2 and TRBJ1-2; 7 bases agree with TRBD1. Per the germline V gene, CDR1 is SNHLY and CDR2 is FYNNEI. The length of the CDR3 is 13 residues. The V gene end was trimmed by 6 bases and the J gene end by 3 bases; junction bases not matched to a gene: 4. CDR3 loop: CASRAGTDYGYTF. The CDR3, as DNA: TGTGCCAGCAGGGCCGGGACAGACTATGGCTACACCTTC.

This clone occurred once. J is TRBJ1-1 and V is TRBV2, with TRBD1 matching over 7 bases. The germline V gene encodes CDR1 SNHLY and CDR2 FYNNEI. This CDR3 spans 14 amino acids. The ends lost 4 bases at V and 2 bases at J; junction bases unmatched: 4. CDR3 nucleotide sequence: TGTGCCAGCAGTGGCCGACAGGGAAACACTGAAGCTTTCTTT. Its translation is CASSGRQGNTEAFF.

The chain employs TRBV24-1 and TRBJ2-1; TRBD1 agrees at 11 bases. The V segment lost 6 bases and the J segment 6 bases; nucleotides outside the gene matches: 6. The CDR3 runs 15 residues. CDR1 and CDR2 from the germline V gene are KGHDR and SFDVKD. CDR3 sequence: CATSTTGTGGNEQFF. CDR3 in DNA: TGTGCCACCAGTACCACCGGGACAGGGGGCAATGAGCAGTTCTTC.

V and J are TRBV29-1 and TRBJ2-3; 8 bases fit TRBD1. This CDR3 contains 14 residues. V dropped 7 bases and J dropped 6; count of bases not matched to a gene: 12. Germline V gene data show CDR1 as SQVTM and CDR2 as ANQGSEA. In nucleotides, the CDR3 is TGCAGCGCGACGGACAGGGCGGTATGGGATACGCAGTATTTT. Translation gives CSATDRAVWDTQYF.

This clone was seen only once. This chain links TRBV5-6 with TRBJ2-7, with D perhaps matching TRBD1 (5 bases). CDR1 is SGHDT and CDR2 is YYEEEE in the germline V gene. V dropped 1 base and J dropped 3 bases, with 14 bases sitting between them. The CDR3 sequence is 15 residues long. CDR3 DNA: TGTGCCAGCAGCTTGCTCCAGGGAATTATCTACGAGCAGTACTTC. Its protein product is CASSLLQGIIYEQYF.

The genes are TRBV2 and TRBJ1-5; a possible D gene is TRBD1 (6 bases). The ends were cut back, 5 bases at V and 3 bases at J, with 11 bases in the middle. The CDR3 runs 14 residues. Germline CDR1 and CDR2: SNHLY and FYNNEI. This CDR3 reads CASSQGSYNQPQHF. CDR3 in DNA: TGTGCCAGCAGTCAGGGGTCTTACAATCAGCCCCAGCATTTT.

The V and J genes are TRBV4-2 and TRBJ2-5; 10 nucleotides match TRBD2. Trimming removed 0 bases from V and 2 bases from J; junction bases left unmatched: 9. Germline V gene sequence: CDR1 LGHNA, CDR2 YNFKEQ. The CDR3 has 18 amino acids. Here the CDR3 DNA reads TGTGCCAGCAGCCAAGATCAGGGAGCGGGGGGGATTCAAGAGACCCAGTACTTC. Translating gives CASSQDQGAGGIQETQYF.

This clone came up once. The rearrangement uses TRBV11-3 and TRBJ2-5, with D maybe TRBD2 (6 bases). The CDR3 totals 13 residues. Germline values: CDR1 SGHNT, CDR2 YENEEA. Trimming took off 5 bases at V and 2 bases at J, with 9 bases between the two ends. The CDR3 DNA sequence: TGTGCCAGCAGCGGGACTCAGCAAGAGACCCAGTACTTC. It is translated as CASSGTQQETQYF. The variable domain in full, completed from reference TRBV11-3 and TRBJ2-5, reads EAGVVQSPRYKIIEKKQPVAFWCNPISGHNTLYWYLQNLGQGPELLIRYENEEAVDDSQLPKDRFSAERLKGVDSTLKIQPAELGDSAVYLCASSGTQQETQYFGPGTRLLVL.

DNA for the CDR3: TGCGCCAGCAGCCCCGCTTACGGCGGGGGCAGGAGAGTCACTGAAGCTTTCTTT. Its protein is CASSPAYGGGRRVTEAFF. This chain uses TRBV4-1 with TRBJ1-1; tentative D call: TRBD1 (6 bases). The CDR3 runs to 18 residues. Trimming took 4 bases from V and 4 from J, leaving 25 bases between them. Germline assignment: CDR1 MGHRA and CDR2 YSYEKL.

The chain couples TRBV5-1 to TRBJ1-6; TRBD1 matches 8 bases. The CDR3 is 15 amino acids. The germline V gene encodes CDR1 SGHRS and CDR2 YFSETQ. V lost 3 bases to trimming and J lost 5 bases; unmatched junction nucleotides: 4. CDR3 sequence reads: CASSYGQGDNSPLHF. The CDR3 coding sequence is TGCGCCAGCAGCTATGGACAGGGTGATAATTCACCCCTCCACTTT.

The J gene is TRBJ2-1, the V gene TRBV4-2; 8 bases are shared with TRBD2. The CDR3 contains 14 residues. J lost 8 bases, V lost 1 base, and 4 bases had no gene match. Germline assignment: CDR1 LGHNA and CDR2 YNFKEQ. The chain's CDR3 is CASSQGRGDYEQFF. The DNA for the CDR3 is TGTGCCAGCAGCCAAGGGCGGGGGGACTATGAGCAGTTCTTC.